This T cell receptor beta chain was found in a study of blood T cell repertoires in COVID-19. Generated by immunoSEQ multiplex PCR, the TCRdb table keeps only in-frame clones and is missing some. The table lists roughly 140,000 clones, approximately 88% of them singletons. The CDR3 is 12 residues long. The germline V and J ends were trimmed by 6 bases and 3 bases, with 9 bases remaining between them. The sequence came from a human donor in a cohort sampled during active COVID-19. The sample was peripheral blood. The V and J genes are TRBV12-3 or TRBV12-4 and TRBJ2-7; possible D gene TRBD1, 5 bases. Written as DNA, the CDR3 is TGTGCCAGCAGGGACACGAACTACGAGCAGTACTTC. Amino acid sequence: CASRDTNYEQYF.